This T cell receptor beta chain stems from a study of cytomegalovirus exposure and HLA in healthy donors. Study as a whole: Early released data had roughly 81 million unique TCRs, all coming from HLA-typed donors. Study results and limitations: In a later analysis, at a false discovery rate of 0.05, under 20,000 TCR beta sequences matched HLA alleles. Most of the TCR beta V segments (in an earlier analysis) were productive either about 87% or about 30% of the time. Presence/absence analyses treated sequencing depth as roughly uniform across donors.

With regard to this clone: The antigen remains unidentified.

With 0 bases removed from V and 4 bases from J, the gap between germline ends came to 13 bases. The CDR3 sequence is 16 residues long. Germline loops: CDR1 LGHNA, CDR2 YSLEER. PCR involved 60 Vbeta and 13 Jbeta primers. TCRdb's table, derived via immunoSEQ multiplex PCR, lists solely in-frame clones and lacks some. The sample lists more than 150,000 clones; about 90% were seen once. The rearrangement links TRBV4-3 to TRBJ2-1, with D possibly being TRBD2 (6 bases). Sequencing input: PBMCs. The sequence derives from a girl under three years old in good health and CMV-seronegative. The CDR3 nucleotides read TGCGCCAGCAGCCAAGAGAGGGACTCCTTATACAATGAGCAGTTCTTC. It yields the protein CASSQERDSLYNEQFF.